This T cell receptor beta chain was sequenced during a study of blood T cell repertoires in COVID-19 (TCRdb year 2020). Notes on the research overall: Collaborator samples came from the United States, Italy and Spain and covered acute and convalescent phases of COVID-19. A freely available public database, intended as a resource for researchers studying the immune response to SARS-CoV-2, is where the repertoires were released. The prospective study material was composed of cDNA or gDNA derived from T cells, B-cell-depleted T cells, or PBMCs. Deeply sampled blood TCRbeta repertoires from subjects exposed to, actively infected with, or recovered from COVID-19 were included in the dataset. Where HLA class I and class II types were available, the types were taken from metadata supplied by the sample provider, not from assay-based typing. Nearly every sample came with metadata listing a de-identified subject ID, COVID-19 status, age in years and sex. Samples came from the ongoing ImmuneRACE study (first 160 participants) plus 1,254 subjects from 6 global collaborators.

Study-wide findings and limitations: How much clinical and demographic metadata was included differed by source and by participant, and the metadata was provided uncurated.

One collaborating source in Seattle enrolled patients while the patients were actively infected and followed the patients over time throughout the course of disease. The collaborating institutions used their own protocols to collect whole blood in K2EDTA tubes. For TCRbeta analysis, collaborator samples were shipped as frozen whole blood, as isolated PBMCs, or as DNA extracted from either sample type. Notes on this clone: What this receptor recognizes is not known. No clone much larger than this one lies a single base away; base qualities are absent.

V and J are truncated by 3 bases and 6 bases respectively, leaving an intervening sequence of 12 bases. The CDR3 has 14 amino acids, counting the end cysteine and phenylalanine. The retained sequence is limited to the CDR3, 42 bases, with the frame set at the first base. Per the germline V gene, SGHTA is the CDR1 and FQGNSA is the CDR2. TCRbeta CDR3 regions were amplified from genomic DNA using the immunoSEQ Assay, a bias-controlled multiplex PCR. The original methods were these. Nucleated cell counts per sample were estimated from amplification of reference gene primers within the assay. To quantify the absolute abundance of each unique TCRbeta CDR3 rearrangement, sequence reads were collapsed and filtered. Productive Simpson clonality was computed per sample as the square root of Simpson's diversity index over productive rearrangements. TCRdb provides this immuneACCESS table in a form limited to in-frame rearrangements. Some clones are lacking; in checked studies, under half of them reflect an unresolved V gene, and why the rest are absent is not known. V, J and clone size reflect that table, while D and trimming were determined from the DNA. Here the sample has 98,000 or so clones; around 86% occur a single time. The top ten hold about 4.9% of the sample.

The sequenced sample consisted of peripheral blood. The chain links TRBV7-2 with TRBJ1-5; the best D guess is TRBD1, with 5 bases matching. The receptor comes from a man between 60 and 70 years old with COVID-19, enrolled during active disease. The DNA sequence reads TGTGCCAGCAGCTTTGGGCCCAGGGTTCAGCCCCAGCATTTT. This codes for CASSFGPRVQPQHF.